This T cell receptor (beta chain) was captured by sequencing in a study of blood T cell repertoires in COVID-19. Study-wide background: Researchers got acute and convalescent COVID-19 samples from the United States, Italy and Spain.

Germline lookup yields CDR1 KGHDR and CDR2 SFDVKD. The CDR3 totals 14 residues. V lost 7 bases and J 2 bases, leaving 13 bases between the germline ends. In the study's own analysis: Amplifying reference gene primers gave estimates of nucleated cell counts. Using immunoSEQ multiplex PCR, the repertoire was profiled, and TCRdb retains in-frame clones only, with some absent. V, J and clone size derive from that table, while D and trimming were established from the DNA sequence. The sample lists 400,000 to 550,000 clones, around 88% occurring once. The chain has TRBV24-1 and TRBJ1-1; possible D gene TRBD1, 6 bases. What was sequenced was peripheral blood. The sequence derives from a woman aged 25 to 39 with acute or convalescent COVID-19. This CDR3 reads CATRAQGPNTEAFF. CDR3 nucleotide sequence: TGTGCCACCAGAGCACAGGGCCCCAACACTGAAGCTTTCTTT.